This TCR beta chain emerged from a study of blood T cells in healthy people across ages. Study overall: The capture of about one barcoded beta molecule per two T cells was achieved by template switching. Study-wide findings and caveats: Roughly linear age-related decline in beta diversity appeared, significant by age about 40.

A remark on this clonotype: Its antigen is still unknown.

Investigators took around 10 milliliters of peripheral blood from every donor. A second 7 to 11 cycle PCR used barcoded and J-beta primers. TCRdb reprocessed the 5' RACE reads via MiXCR and lists one record per CDR3 protein. This table holds 600,000 or so distinct CDR3 sequences, under 25% found once. This CDR3 is 14 amino acids long. CDR1 is SGHTA and CDR2 is FQGTGA in the germline V gene. The gene calls are TRBV7-3 and TRBJ2-5, with TRBD1 matching over 10 bases. The DNA end favors TRBJ2-7, so the J call may be wrong. The source material was blood. The receptor's source is a man in his 70s in good health. CDR3 DNA sequence: TGTGCCAGCAGCCAGGACAGGGGGACTCTCGAGCAGTACTTC. This codes for CASSQDRGTLEQYF.